This T cell receptor beta chain was documented in a study of T cell repertoires in cytomegalovirus infection (dated by TCRdb to the late 2010s). With regard to the full study: Donor HLA type was relevant to the analysis, as public TCR beta signatures indicated carriage of CMV infection together with the matching HLA type. Overall study outcomes, separate from this receptor: In both this cohort and an independent roughly 400-donor cohort, the cumulative frequency of public TCR beta family members distinguished carriers of CMV infection plus the relevant HLA type. In the ex vivo response, HLA-C-restricted CMV-specific TCR beta clonotypes were dominant, and in two of eight donors the single most frequent clonotype came from this HLA-C-restricted group.

There are 14 amino acids in the CDR3, from cysteine to phenylalanine inclusive. Only the CDR3 portion is preserved as DNA: 42 bases, with reading frame beginning at the first base. Trimming at the junction amounts to 1 base on V and 5 bases on J, and the germline ends lie 9 bases apart. CDR1 and CDR2 are read off the germline V gene as SGHVS and FQNEAQ. This clonotype came up many times. It lacks a known antigen. Nothing much larger sits one base from this clone, and base qualities are not available. The sample was run on an Illumina HiSeq 1500. TCRdb ran its own pipeline on the public reads, namely fastp trimming at Q25 and MiXCR clone calling, and kept in-frame beta chains. Each CDR3 protein appears once, grouped with its most common genes and DNA. Recorded for this sample are some 250,000 distinct CDR3 sequences; roughly 9.1% of them occurred a single time. The ten largest clones add up to about 14% of the sample.

The TCR sequence derives from a human donor in good health (CMV status not recorded). Some clones in this sample may be carry-over from other donors' samples. The sample consisted of PBMCs. Recombination joined TRBV7-8 with TRBJ1-5, with no confidently assigned D gene. The sequence in DNA is TGTGCCAGCAGCTTAGGTAACAGTGATCAGCCCCAGCATTTT. It encodes CASSLGNSDQPQHF.